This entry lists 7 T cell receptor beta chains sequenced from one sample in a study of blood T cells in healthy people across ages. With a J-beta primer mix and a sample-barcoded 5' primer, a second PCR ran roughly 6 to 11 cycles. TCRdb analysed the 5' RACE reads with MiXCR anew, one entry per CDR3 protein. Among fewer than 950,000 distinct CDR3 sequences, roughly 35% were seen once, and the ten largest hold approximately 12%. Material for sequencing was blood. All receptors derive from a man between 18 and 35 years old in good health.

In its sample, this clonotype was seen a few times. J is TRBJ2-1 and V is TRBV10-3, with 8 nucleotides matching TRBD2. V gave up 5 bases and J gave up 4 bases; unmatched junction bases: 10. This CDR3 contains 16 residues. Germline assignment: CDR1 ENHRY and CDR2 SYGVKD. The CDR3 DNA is TGTGCCATCAGTACTAGCGGTGATCCATTTTACAATGAGCAGTTCTTC. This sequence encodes CAISTSGDPFYNEQFF.

CDR3 DNA: TGCGCCAGCAGCCCCCCCGAGGGGGGAGCGTATGGCTACACCTTC. Encoded protein: CASSPPEGGAYGYTF. The chain combines TRBV4-1 with TRBJ1-2, with D perhaps TRBD1 (6 bases). V gave up 4 bases and J gave up 5 bases, with 17 bases separating them. The CDR3 is 15 amino acids. Germline CDR1 MGHRA, CDR2 YSYEKL.

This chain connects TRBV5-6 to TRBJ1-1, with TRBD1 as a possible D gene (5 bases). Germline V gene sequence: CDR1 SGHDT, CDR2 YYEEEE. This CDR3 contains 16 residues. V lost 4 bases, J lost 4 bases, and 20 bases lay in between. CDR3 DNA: TGTGCCAGCAGCCCGAGGGAGGGACGAATAACCACTGAAGCTTTCTTT. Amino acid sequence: CASSPREGRITTEAFF. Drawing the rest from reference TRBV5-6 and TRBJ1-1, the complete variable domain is DAGVTQSPTHLIKTRGQQVTLRCSPKSGHDTVSWYQQALGQGPQFIFQYYEEEERQRGNFPDRFSGHQFPNYSSELNVNALLLGDSALYLCASSPREGRITTEAFFGQGTRLTVV.

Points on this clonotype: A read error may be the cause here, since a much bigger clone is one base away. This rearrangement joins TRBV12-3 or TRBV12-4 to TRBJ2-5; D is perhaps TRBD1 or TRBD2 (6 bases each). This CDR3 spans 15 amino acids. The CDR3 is CTSSLNGGSQETQYF. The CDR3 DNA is TGTACCAGCAGTTTAAACGGGGGCAGCCAAGAGACCCAGTACTTC.

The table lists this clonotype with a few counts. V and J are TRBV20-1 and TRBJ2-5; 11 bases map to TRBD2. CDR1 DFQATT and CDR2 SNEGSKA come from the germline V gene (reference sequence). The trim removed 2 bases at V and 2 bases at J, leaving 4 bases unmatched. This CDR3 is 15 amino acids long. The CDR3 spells CSARRIAGGQETQYF. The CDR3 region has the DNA TGCAGTGCTAGAAGAATAGCGGGGGGGCAAGAGACCCAGTACTTC.

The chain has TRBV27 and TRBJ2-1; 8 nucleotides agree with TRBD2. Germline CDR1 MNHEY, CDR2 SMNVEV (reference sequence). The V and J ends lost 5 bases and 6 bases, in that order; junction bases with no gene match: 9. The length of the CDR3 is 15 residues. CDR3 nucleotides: TGTGCCAGCAGTCCAGGGACTAGGAGGATCAATGAGCAGTTCTTC. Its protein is CASSPGTRRINEQFF.

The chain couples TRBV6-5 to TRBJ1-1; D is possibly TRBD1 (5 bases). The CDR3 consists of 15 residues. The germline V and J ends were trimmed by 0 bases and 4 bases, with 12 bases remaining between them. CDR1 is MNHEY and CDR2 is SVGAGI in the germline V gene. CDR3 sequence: CASSYSNQGSTEAFF. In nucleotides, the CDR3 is TGTGCCAGCAGTTACTCGAATCAGGGATCCACTGAAGCTTTCTTT.